Listed below are T cell receptor beta chains from one sample, sequenced in a study of T cell changes during pregnancy in multiple sclerosis. The method was immunoSEQ multiplex PCR; TCRdb's version includes in-frame clones alone and lacks a portion of them. The table has under 120,000 clones, 90% to 95% seen once; the top ten hold 3.5%. The sequencing here drew on peripheral blood, taken after pregnancy. The source is a female donor with multiple sclerosis, enrolled in a pregnancy study. CDR3s include the opening cysteine and the closing phenylalanine or tryptophan.

v_gene: TRBV4-2
j_gene: TRBJ2-1
CDR3aa: CASGGRVDNEQFF

v_gene: TRBV4-1
j_gene: TRBJ1-6
CDR3aa: CASSQPYRGDNSPLHF

v_gene: TRBV4-1
j_gene: TRBJ1-6
CDR3aa: CASSQTPPGVGGSPLHF

v_gene: TRBV30
j_gene: TRBJ1-2
CDR3aa: CAWSPSSGRGYGYTF

v_gene: TRBV29-1
j_gene: TRBJ1-1
CDR3aa: CSVVQGNMNTEAFF

v_gene: TRBV5-3
j_gene: TRBJ1-6
CDR3aa: CARSSPGDKNNSPLHF

v_gene: TRBV7-9
j_gene: TRBJ2-2
CDR3aa: CASSAASGTDNTGELFF

v_gene: TRBV5-4
j_gene: TRBJ1-3
CDR3aa: CASSTRGSSGNTIYF

v_gene: TRBV18
j_gene: TRBJ2-7
CDR3aa: CASSPGTGEQYF

v_gene: TRBV18
j_gene: TRBJ2-7
CDR3aa: CASSETSGATYEQYF

v_gene: TRBV7-2
j_gene: TRBJ1-1
CDR3aa: CASSTRQGATTFF

v_gene: TRBV6-1
j_gene: TRBJ2-1
CDR3aa: CASSELTSGGNEQFF

v_gene: TRBV11-1
j_gene: TRBJ2-3
CDR3aa: CASSQRFRTDTQYF

v_gene: TRBV7-3
j_gene: TRBJ2-2
CDR3aa: CASSQRGNTGELFF

v_gene: TRBV2
j_gene: TRBJ2-1
CDR3aa: CASSSPGQGSFYGNEQFF

v_gene: TRBV18
j_gene: TRBJ1-1
CDR3aa: CASSPGQGFTEAFF

v_gene: TRBV11-2
j_gene: TRBJ2-5
CDR3aa: CASRFSGGAGETQYF

v_gene: TRBV5-4
j_gene: TRBJ2-7
CDR3aa: CASSFTGGNEQYF

v_gene: TRBV5-5
j_gene: TRBJ2-5
CDR3aa: CASSPGVQETQYF

v_gene: TRBV18
j_gene: TRBJ2-6
CDR3aa: CASSRVAGDSGANVLTF

v_gene: TRBV5-4
j_gene: TRBJ1-1
CDR3aa: CASSPDSPVGTEAFF

v_gene: TRBV11-2
j_gene: TRBJ1-3
CDR3aa: CASSLVGGQGLIGNTIYF

v_gene: TRBV5-4
j_gene: TRBJ1-6
CDR3aa: CASSRTGAVNSPLHF

v_gene: TRBV7-2
j_gene: TRBJ2-7
CDR3aa: CASSLPGLLTYEQYF

v_gene: TRBV7-3
j_gene: TRBJ2-5
CDR3aa: CASSPSGYRPGETQYF

v_gene: TRBV19
j_gene: TRBJ2-2
CDR3aa: CASRTGGGTGELFF

v_gene: TRBV5-1
j_gene: TRBJ2-7
CDR3aa: CASSRGTSDEQYF

v_gene: TRBV9
j_gene: TRBJ2-5
CDR3aa: CASTRGQQETQYF

v_gene: TRBV7-9
j_gene: TRBJ1-5
CDR3aa: CASSLALAGAYSNQPQHF

v_gene: TRBV19
j_gene: TRBJ1-1
CDR3aa: CASSIVGTPNTEAFF

v_gene: TRBV27
j_gene: TRBJ1-4
CDR3aa: CASSFRKGEGNEKLFF

v_gene: TRBV6-6
j_gene: TRBJ2-2
CDR3aa: CATMGRLAGDTGELFF

v_gene: TRBV2
j_gene: TRBJ2-7
CDR3aa: CASSLGSYGGASYEQYF

v_gene: TRBV18
j_gene: TRBJ2-5
CDR3aa: CASSLGQRYQETQYF

v_gene: TRBV11-2
j_gene: TRBJ1-1
CDR3aa: CASSPSRGMVAFF

v_gene: TRBV11-3
j_gene: TRBJ2-2
CDR3aa: CASSLALAGGYTGELFF

v_gene: TRBV19
j_gene: TRBJ1-4
CDR3aa: CASGQGGEKLFF

v_gene: TRBV5-1
j_gene: TRBJ1-4
CDR3aa: CASSRTGGGEKLFF

v_gene: TRBV5-4
j_gene: TRBJ1-6
CDR3aa: CASSLAGVGRSPLHF

v_gene: TRBV19
j_gene: TRBJ1-5
CDR3aa: CASSGGKTSQGHQPQHF

v_gene: TRBV5-1
j_gene: TRBJ1-2
CDR3aa: CASSPADSSVYGYTF

v_gene: TRBV7-2
j_gene: TRBJ2-1
CDR3aa: CASSRGFTFNEQFF

v_gene: TRBV5-1
j_gene: TRBJ1-1
CDR3aa: CASSRQGTEAFF

v_gene: TRBV4-1
j_gene: TRBJ2-2
CDR3aa: CASSQDRQGNTGELFF

v_gene: TRBV25-1
j_gene: TRBJ2-1
CDR3aa: CASRNDPVRGEQFF

v_gene: TRBV18
j_gene: TRBJ1-6
CDR3aa: CASSPGQGSYNSPLHF

v_gene: TRBV10-3
j_gene: TRBJ1-3
CDR3aa: CAISQGLALSGNTIYF

v_gene: TRBV7-6
j_gene: TRBJ1-2
CDR3aa: CASSPEGRRLEDYGYTF

v_gene: TRBV14
j_gene: TRBJ1-2
CDR3aa: CASSQAGRGFGGYTF